This TCR beta chain was identified in a study of metastatic and nonmetastatic thyroid tumors (dated by TCRdb to between 2020 and 2021). Concerning the study at large: For patients with malignant and with benign thyroid disease, the researchers compared repertoires between peripheral blood samples and tumor or nodule tissue samples. The full study reports these points: TCR beta diversity was reported as significantly higher in malignant tumors than in benign nodules, in both blood and tumor samples.

Taken from the germline V gene (reference sequence), the CDR1 and CDR2 loops are LNHDA and SQIVND. Trimming takes 1 base from V and 1 base from J, and the germline ends sit 12 bases apart. The cysteine opens and the phenylalanine closes a CDR3 of 16 amino acids. The only DNA kept is the CDR3, 48 bases in frame from the first base. None of the patients had been given any treatment before thyroid surgery. Patient clinical samples collected from about 2011 to 2019 were retrospectively analysed using T-cell receptor beta sequencing. Receptor amplification or capture employed PCR. Instrument used: Illumina HiSeq 4000. High-throughput sequencing was used to profile the TCR beta-chain CDR3 region of each patient. In the source study's methods: The researchers built a classifier to tell apart papillary thyroid cancer patients with distant metastasis, based on CDR3 differences among clinicopathological groups. To measure repertoire diversity the researchers used the Shannon index, while the Morisita-Horn index served to gauge how similar the tumor and blood repertoires were. The public reads were quality trimmed at Q25 with fastp and then assembled into clones with MiXCR by TCRdb, keeping productive beta chains. These V and J calls rely on TCRdb rather than the paper's analysis. This sample lists tens of thousands of clones; 10% to 15% were detected once. Around a quarter of the sample comes from the top ten.

There are many counts of this clone. Its antigen remains undetermined. Per-base qualities were not stored, and no clone one base away is much larger. The receptor's source is a female donor with papillary thyroid cancer or a benign thyroid nodule (not recorded which). Some clones in this sample may be carry-over from other donors' samples. This chain is built from TRBV19 and TRBJ2-3; the D match is possibly TRBD1 or TRBD2, with 5 bases aligned in each. Sequencing used blood. The encoded CDR3 is CASSIGGMGGTDTQYF. The DNA reads TGTGCCAGTAGTATAGGGGGGATGGGTGGCACAGATACGCAGTATTTT. The CDR3, completed at both ends by the reference TRBV19 and TRBJ2-3 genes, gives the full variable domain DGGITQSPKYLFRKEGQNVTLSCEQNLNHDAMYWYRQDPGQGLRLIYYSQIVNDFQKGDIAEGYSVSREKKESFPLTVTSAQKNPTAFYLCASSIGGMGGTDTQYFGPGTRLTVL.